This is a list of T cell receptor beta chains from one sample in a study of T and B cells in COVID-19 patients. TCRdb processed the multiplex PCR reads anew with MiXCR; each CDR3 protein has one entry. The repertoire consists of about 21,000 distinct CDR3 sequences, with over 25% occurring once and the leading ten covering approximately 2.2%. The specimen was blood. These receptors all come from a human donor who had recovered from COVID-19. Each CDR3 is given with its conserved first and last residue. The order of the fields is V gene, clone size, D gene, J gene, CDR3 DNA, CDR3 protein. A D gene is named only where the DNA matches it firmly. A clone size is listed for some rows: how often the clone was seen (once, few, many), or a class if it is expanded.

TRBV15	few	.	TRBJ1-1	TGTGCCACCAGCAGAGGGCAGGGAGTGGCCACTGAAGCTTTCTTT	CATSRGQGVATEAFF
TRBV6-5	many	.	TRBJ2-1	TGTGCCAGCAGCCCCTTTAGAATAGTTGTTATGAATGAGCAGTTCTTC	CASSPFRIVVMNEQFF
TRBV19	many	.	TRBJ1-2	TGTGCCAGTAGTGTCAGGGGCTCTGGCTACACCTTC	CASSVRGSGYTF
TRBV15	.	.	TRBJ2-1	TGTGCCACCAGCATGGAGCGGAGCTCCTACAATGAGCAGTTCTTC	CATSMERSSYNEQFF
TRBV18	.	TRBD1	TRBJ2-5	TGTGCCAGCTCACAATCCGGGACAGGGCAAAAAGAGACCCAGTACTTC	CASSQSGTGQKETQYF
TRBV28	few	TRBD2	TRBJ2-1	TGTGCCAGCAGTTTATACGGGGGGGCCAATGAGCAGTTCTTC	CASSLYGGANEQFF
TRBV11-3	medium-sized	.	TRBJ2-7	TGTGCCAGCAGCTTCAGGGGAGGGTCCTACGAGCAGTACTTC	CASSFRGGSYEQYF
TRBV6-5	many	.	TRBJ2-7	TGTGCCAGCAGTTACGAAGAGTCAGGTCGGGGCGAGCAGTACTTC	CASSYEESGRGEQYF
TRBV6-1	.	TRBD1	TRBJ2-7	TGTGCCAGCAGTGAAGCTGGAGGACAGGCCTACGAGCGGTACTTC	CASSEAGGQAYERYF
TRBV18	medium-sized	.	TRBJ2-2	TGTGCCAGCTCACCAGTTGATCGAGGCACCGGGGAGCTGTTTTTT	CASSPVDRGTGELFF
TRBV11-2	few	.	TRBJ1-3	TGTGCCAGCAGCTTAAATTCAGGGACTGGAAACACCATATATTTT	CASSLNSGTGNTIYF
TRBV7-9	.	.	TRBJ2-5	TGTGCCAGCAGCTTAGTTGGCAGAAGAGAGACCCAGTACTTC	CASSLVGRRETQYF
TRBV20-1	.	.	TRBJ2-4	TGCAGTGCTAGAGGAGACAGACTAGCCAAAAACATTCAGTACTTC	CSARGDRLAKNIQYF
TRBV7-2	.	.	TRBJ1-4	TGTGCCAGCAGCCATGGGGGGGGGGGCGTTGAAAAACTGTTTTTT	CASSHGGGGVEKLFF
TRBV6-8	.	.	TRBJ2-5	TGTGCCAGCAGCCCCCCCCAGTTCAGTAGGTTGGGGACCCAGTACTTC	CASSPPQFSRLGTQYF